The sequence of this T cell receptor (beta chain) was determined in a study of PD-1 blockade in classical Hodgkin lymphoma. Study findings and constraints: TCR diversity at baseline was reported to be reduced in newly diagnosed patients relative to healthy donors.

Relapses following autologous stem cell transplantation were seen in all patients, with brentuximab vedotin exposure varying. Negative selection with magnetic separation was used to purify CD4+ T cells from thawed PBMCs. On this clone itself: Its target is not known.

Sequenced by immunoSEQ multiplex PCR; TCRdb stores in-frame clones only, minus some. The sample shows tens of thousands of clones, 65% to 80% of them seen only once. In germline, CDR1 is SNHLY, CDR2 FYNNEI. The CDR3 has 12 amino acids. V shed 4 bases and J shed 12 bases, with 10 bases lying between them. V is TRBV2 and J is TRBJ1-6, with no clear D. The input for sequencing was CD4+ T cells from blood, taken at baseline. The source is a human donor with classical Hodgkin lymphoma. The CDR3, as DNA: TGTGCCAGCAGTGGCTTCGAGGGACCCCTCCACTTT. The encoded protein is CASSGFEGPLHF.